The clone carrying this TCR beta chain was counted once. CDR3 length: 13 amino acids. Trimming left V 4 bases short and J 0 bases short, with 5 bases between. Germline CDR1 and CDR2: SEHNR and FQNEAQ (reference sequence). These data belong to a study of blood T cell repertoires in COVID-19. TCRdb's copy holds only in-frame clones and misses some; the assay was immunoSEQ multiplex PCR. The sample lists about 200,000 clones; approximately 92% were seen once. The sequencing sample was made of PBMCs or T cells enriched from blood (not recorded which). The J gene is TRBJ2-3, the V gene TRBV7-9; D is ambiguous. This receptor was taken from a woman aged 40 to 55 with acute COVID-19. In nucleotides, the CDR3 is TGTGCCAGCAGCTCCCCTAGCACAGATACGCAGTATTTT. As protein: CASSSPSTDTQYF.